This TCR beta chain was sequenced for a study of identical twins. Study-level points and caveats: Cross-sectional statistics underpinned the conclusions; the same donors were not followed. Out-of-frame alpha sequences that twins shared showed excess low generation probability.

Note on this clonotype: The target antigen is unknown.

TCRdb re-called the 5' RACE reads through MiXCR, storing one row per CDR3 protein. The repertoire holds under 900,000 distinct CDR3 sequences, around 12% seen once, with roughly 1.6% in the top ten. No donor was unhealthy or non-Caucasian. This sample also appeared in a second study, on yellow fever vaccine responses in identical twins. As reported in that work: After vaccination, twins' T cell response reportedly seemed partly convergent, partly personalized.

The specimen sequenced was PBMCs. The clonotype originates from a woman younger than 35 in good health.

CDR3 protein: CASSLSWGSGELFF. CDR3 coding DNA: TGTGCCAGCAGCTTGTCGTGGGGCTCCGGGGAGCTGTTTTTT. V and J are TRBV5-8 and TRBJ2-2; tentatively, D is TRBD1 (5 bases). The CDR3 sequence is 14 residues long. V was shortened by 1 base and J by 6 bases, with 10 bases between the two germline ends. Germline V gives CDR1 SGHTS, CDR2 YDEGEE.